This TCR beta chain derives from a study of T cell responses to AZD1222 COVID-19 vaccine. Findings and caveats of the study: Spike regions recognized by vaccine-associated CD4 TCRs spanned the protein, led by 160-218 and 743-854. A reported finding is that nearly half of spike-specific TCRs target unmutated variant regions. Clonal diversity was possibly underestimated, and the donors were mostly white British, with more females. Two AZD1222 administrations were followed by greater Spike-specific TCR breadth and depth.

Profiled with immunoSEQ multiplex PCR; TCRdb holds only in-frame clones, not every one. The sample includes 65,000 to 70,000 clones, over 60% of them seen just once. This CDR3 comprises 14 residues. Germline CDR1 and CDR2: WNHNN and SYGVQD (reference sequence). V dropped 11 bases and J dropped 8; count of bases not matched to a gene: 14. This clone was counted a single time. Its antigen is currently unknown. This rearrangement joins TRBV10-1 to TRBJ2-1; 8 bases are shared with TRBD2. The starting material was peripheral blood, obtained on day 0 of AZD1222 vaccination. The sequence was obtained from an adult in good health. The CDR3 is CARCEGGGSYEQFF. In nucleotides, the CDR3 is TGCGCCCGCTGTGAGGGCGGGGGGTCCTATGAGCAGTTCTTC.